This T cell receptor beta chain emerged from a study of CD8+ T cells in alopecia areata. Reverse transcription of extracted RNA yielded cDNA, which provided the sequencing template. Clones were read by immunoSEQ multiplex PCR, and TCRdb kept only the in-frame ones, dropping some. The sample contains 50,000 to 70,000 clones, 44% of which appear only once. The V gene's germline CDR1 is MGHDK and CDR2 SYGVNS. This CDR3 region has 12 residues. V lost 4 bases, J lost 3 bases, and 6 bases lay in between. The chain couples TRBV25-1 to TRBJ1-1, with D unclear. The receptor comes from a human donor with alopecia areata. Sequencing input: NKG2D-low CD8+ T cells sorted from blood. The DNA of the CDR3 is TGTGCCAGCAGTGCCACACACACTGAAGCTTTCTTT. It translates to CASSATHTEAFF.